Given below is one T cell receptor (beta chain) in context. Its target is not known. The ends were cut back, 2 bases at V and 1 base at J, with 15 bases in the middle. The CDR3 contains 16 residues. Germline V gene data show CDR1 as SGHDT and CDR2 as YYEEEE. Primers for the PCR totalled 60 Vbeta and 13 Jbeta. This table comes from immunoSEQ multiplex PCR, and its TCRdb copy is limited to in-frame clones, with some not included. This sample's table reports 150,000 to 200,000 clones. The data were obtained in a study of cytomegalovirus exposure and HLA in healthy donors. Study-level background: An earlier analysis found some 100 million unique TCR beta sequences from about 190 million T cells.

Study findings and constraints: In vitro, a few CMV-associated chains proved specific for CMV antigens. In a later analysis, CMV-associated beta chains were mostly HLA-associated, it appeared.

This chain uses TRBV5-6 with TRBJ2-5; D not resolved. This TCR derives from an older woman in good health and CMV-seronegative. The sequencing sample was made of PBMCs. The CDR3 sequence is CASSFRITIPQETQYF. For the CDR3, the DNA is TGTGCCAGCAGCTTTCGTATTACAATACCCCAAGAGACCCAGTACTTC.